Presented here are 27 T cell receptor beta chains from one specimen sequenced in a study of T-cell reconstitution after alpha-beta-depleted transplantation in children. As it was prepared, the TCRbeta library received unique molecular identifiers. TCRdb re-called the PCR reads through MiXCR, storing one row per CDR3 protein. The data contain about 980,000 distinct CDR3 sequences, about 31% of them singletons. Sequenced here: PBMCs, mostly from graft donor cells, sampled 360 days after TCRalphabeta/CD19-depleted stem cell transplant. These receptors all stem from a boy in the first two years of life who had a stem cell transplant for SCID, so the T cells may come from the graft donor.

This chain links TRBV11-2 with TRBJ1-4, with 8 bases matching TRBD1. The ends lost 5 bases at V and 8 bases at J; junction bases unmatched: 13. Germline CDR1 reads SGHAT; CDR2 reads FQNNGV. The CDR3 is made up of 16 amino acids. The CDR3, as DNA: TGTGCCAGCAGCCTAGGTCGGGGACAGGCCATAGAAAAACTGTTTTTT. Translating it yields CASSLGRGQAIEKLFF.

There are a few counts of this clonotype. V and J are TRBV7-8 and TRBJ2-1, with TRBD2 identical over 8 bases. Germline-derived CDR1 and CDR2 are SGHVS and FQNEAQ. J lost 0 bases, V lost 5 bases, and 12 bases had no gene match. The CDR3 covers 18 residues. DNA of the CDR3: TGTGCCAGCAGCCCCCCTCGGCGGGGGGCTAACTCCTACAATGAGCAGTTCTTC. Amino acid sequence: CASSPPRRGANSYNEQFF.

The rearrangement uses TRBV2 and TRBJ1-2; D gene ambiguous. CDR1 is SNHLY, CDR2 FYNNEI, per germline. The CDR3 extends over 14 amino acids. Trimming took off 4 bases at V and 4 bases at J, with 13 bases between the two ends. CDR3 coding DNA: TGTGCCAGCAGTGGAATGGGTTTTTCCTATGGCTACACCTTC. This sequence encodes CASSGMGFSYGYTF.

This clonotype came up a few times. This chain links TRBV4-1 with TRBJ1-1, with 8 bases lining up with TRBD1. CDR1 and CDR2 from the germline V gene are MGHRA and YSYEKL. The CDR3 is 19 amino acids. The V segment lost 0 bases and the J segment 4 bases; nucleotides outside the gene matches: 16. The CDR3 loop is CASSQDGNRGLVAFTEAFF. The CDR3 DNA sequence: TGCGCCAGCAGCCAAGATGGTAACAGGGGGTTGGTGGCTTTCACTGAAGCTTTCTTT.

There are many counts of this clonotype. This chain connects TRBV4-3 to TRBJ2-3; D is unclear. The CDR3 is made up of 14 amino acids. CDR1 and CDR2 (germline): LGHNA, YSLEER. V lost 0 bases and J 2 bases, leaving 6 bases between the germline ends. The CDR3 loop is CASSQDPNTDTQYF. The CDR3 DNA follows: TGCGCCAGCAGCCAAGATCCGAACACAGATACGCAGTATTTT.

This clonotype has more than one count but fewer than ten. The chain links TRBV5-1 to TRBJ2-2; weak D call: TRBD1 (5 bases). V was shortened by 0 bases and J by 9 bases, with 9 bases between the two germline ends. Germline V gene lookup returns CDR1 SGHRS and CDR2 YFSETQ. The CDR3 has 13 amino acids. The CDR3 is CASSLAQGRELFF. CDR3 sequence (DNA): TGCGCCAGCAGCTTGGCCCAGGGCCGGGAGCTGTTTTTT.

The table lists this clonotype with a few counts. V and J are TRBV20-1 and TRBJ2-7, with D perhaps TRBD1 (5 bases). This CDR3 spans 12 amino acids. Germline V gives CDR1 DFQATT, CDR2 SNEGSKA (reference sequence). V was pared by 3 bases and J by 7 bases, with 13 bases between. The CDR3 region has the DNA TGCAGTGCTAGGGAAGGGGCAGGGGAGCAGTACTTC. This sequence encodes CSAREGAGEQYF.

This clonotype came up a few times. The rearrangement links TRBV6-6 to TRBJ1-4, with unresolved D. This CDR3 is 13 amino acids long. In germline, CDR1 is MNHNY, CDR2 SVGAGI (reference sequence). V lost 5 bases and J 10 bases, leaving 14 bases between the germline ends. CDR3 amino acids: CASSADSSRKLFF. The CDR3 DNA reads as TGTGCCAGCAGTGCCGACTCTTCCCGAAAACTGTTTTTT.

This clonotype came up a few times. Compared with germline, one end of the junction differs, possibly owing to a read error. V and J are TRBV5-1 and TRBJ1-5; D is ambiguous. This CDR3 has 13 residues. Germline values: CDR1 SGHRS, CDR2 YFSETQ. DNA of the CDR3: TGTGCCAGCAGTTTAGATTGGGGACAGCCCCAGCATTTT. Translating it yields CASSLDWGQPQHF.

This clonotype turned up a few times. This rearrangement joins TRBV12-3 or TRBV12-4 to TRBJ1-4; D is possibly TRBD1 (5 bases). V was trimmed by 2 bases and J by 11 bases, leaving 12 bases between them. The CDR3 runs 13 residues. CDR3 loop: CASSLRGWVKLFF. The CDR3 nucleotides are TGTGCCAGCAGTTTACGGGGGTGGGTTAAACTGTTTTTT.

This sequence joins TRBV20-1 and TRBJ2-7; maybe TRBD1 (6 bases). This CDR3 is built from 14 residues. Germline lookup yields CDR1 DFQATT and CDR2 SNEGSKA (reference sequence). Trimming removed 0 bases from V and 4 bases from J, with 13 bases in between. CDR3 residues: CSAREWTVSYEQYF. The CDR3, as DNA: TGCAGTGCTAGAGAGTGGACAGTCTCGTACGAGCAGTACTTC.

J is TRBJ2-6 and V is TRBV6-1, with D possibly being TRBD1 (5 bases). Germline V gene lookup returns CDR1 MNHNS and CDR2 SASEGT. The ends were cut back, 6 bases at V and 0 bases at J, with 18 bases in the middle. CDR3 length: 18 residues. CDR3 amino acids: CASSRLGRVRSGANVLTF. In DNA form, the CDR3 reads TGTGCCAGCAGCCGCCTAGGCAGGGTTCGCTCTGGGGCCAACGTCCTGACTTTC.

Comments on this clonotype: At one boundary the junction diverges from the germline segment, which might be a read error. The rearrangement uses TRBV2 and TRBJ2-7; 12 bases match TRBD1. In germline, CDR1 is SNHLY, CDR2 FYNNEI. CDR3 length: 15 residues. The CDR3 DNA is TGTGCCAGCAGTGATTTAGGGACAGGGGGCGCGTCTCCCGATTTC. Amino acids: CASSDLGTGGASPDF.

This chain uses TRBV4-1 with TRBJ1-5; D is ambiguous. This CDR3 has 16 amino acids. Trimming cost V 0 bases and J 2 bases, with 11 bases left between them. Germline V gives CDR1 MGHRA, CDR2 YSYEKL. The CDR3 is CASSQDPQFGNQPQHF. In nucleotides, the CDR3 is TGCGCCAGCAGCCAAGATCCACAGTTTGGCAATCAGCCCCAGCATTTT.

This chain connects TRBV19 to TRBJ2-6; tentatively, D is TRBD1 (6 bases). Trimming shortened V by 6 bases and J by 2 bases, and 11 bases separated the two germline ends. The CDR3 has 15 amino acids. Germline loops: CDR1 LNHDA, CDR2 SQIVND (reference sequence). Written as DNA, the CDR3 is TGTGCCAGTAGACTTCCAGGGGCTGGGGCCAACGTCCTGACTTTC. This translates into CASRLPGAGANVLTF.

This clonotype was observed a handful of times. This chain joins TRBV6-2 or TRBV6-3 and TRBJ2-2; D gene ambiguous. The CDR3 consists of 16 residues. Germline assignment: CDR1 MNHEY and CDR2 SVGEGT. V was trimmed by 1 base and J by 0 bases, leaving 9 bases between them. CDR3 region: CASSYFEKANTGELFF. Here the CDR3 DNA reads TGTGCCAGCAGTTACTTCGAAAAGGCGAACACCGGGGAGCTGTTTTTT.

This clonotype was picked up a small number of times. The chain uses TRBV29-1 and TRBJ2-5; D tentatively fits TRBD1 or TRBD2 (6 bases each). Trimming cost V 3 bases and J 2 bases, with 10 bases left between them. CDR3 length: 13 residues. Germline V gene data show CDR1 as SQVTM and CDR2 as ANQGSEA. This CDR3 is CSVDRGPQETQYF. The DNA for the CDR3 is TGCAGCGTTGACCGGGGGCCACAAGAGACCCAGTACTTC. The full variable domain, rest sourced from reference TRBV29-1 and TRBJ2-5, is SAVISQKPSRDICQRGTSLTIQCQVDSQVTMMFWYRQQPGQSLTLIATANQGSEATYESGFVIDKFPISRPNLTFSTLTVSNMSPEDSSIYLCSVDRGPQETQYFGPGTRLLVL.

DNA of the CDR3: TGTGCCAGCAGTGAACAACAGGGGGCGGCGGGACCGCGTCGATTCTTC. It translates to CASSEQQGAAGPRRFF. The V call is TRBV6-1, the J call TRBJ2-1; 9 bases align to TRBD1. CDR3 length equals 16 residues. J was trimmed by 16 bases and V by 2 bases; bases with no gene match: 18. Germline CDR1 reads MNHNS; CDR2 reads SASEGT.

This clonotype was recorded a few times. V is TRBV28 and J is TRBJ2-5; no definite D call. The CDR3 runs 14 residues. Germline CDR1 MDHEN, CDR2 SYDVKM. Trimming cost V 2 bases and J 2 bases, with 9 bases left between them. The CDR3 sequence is CASSLIGPQETQYF. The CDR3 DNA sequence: TGTGCCAGCAGTTTAATAGGGCCACAAGAGACCCAGTACTTC.

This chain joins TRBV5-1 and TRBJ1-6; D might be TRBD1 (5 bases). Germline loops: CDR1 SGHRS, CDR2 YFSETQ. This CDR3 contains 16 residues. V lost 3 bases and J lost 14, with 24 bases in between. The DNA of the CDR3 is TGCGCCAGCAGCTCTACCGTGGGGCAGGCCGGTGGTTCCCTCCACTTT. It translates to CASSSTVGQAGGSLHF.

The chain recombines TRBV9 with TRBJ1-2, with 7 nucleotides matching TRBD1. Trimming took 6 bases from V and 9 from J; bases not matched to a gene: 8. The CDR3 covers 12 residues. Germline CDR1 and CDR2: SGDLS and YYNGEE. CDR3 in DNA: TGTGCCAGCAACCGACAGGGTGGAAGCTACACCTTC. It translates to CASNRQGGSYTF.

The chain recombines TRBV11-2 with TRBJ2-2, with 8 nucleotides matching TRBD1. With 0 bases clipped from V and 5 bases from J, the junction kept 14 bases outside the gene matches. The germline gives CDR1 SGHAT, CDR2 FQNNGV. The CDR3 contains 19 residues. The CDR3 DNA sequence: TGTGCCAGCAGCTTAGAACAGGGGGTAGTAAAGAGGAGGACCGGGGAGCTGTTTTTT. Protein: CASSLEQGVVKRRTGELFF.

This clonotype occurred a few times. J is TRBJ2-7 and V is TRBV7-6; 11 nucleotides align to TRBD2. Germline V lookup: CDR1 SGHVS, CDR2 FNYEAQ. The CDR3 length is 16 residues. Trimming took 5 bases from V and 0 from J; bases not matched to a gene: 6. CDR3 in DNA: TGTGCCAGCAGCGACCAGACTAGCGGGGTCTCCTACGAGCAGTACTTC. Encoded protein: CASSDQTSGVSYEQYF.

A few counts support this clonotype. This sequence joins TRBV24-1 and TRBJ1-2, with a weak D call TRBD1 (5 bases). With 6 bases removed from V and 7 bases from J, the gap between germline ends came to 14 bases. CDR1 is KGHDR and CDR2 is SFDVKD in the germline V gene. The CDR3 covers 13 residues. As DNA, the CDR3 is TGTGCCACCAGTACGGGGCTATCAAGTGGCTACACCTTC. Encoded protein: CATSTGLSSGYTF.

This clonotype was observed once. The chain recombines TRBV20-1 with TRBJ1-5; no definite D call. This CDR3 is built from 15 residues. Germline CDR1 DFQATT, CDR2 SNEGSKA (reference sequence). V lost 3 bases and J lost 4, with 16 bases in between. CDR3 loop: CSASSPGPTNQPQHF. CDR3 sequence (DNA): TGCAGTGCTAGCAGCCCCGGACCCACGAATCAGCCCCAGCATTTT.

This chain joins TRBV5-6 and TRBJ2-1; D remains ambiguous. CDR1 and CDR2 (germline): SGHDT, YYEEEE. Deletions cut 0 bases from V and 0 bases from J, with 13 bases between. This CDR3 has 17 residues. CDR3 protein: CASSLGEKLASYNEQFF. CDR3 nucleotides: TGTGCCAGCAGCTTGGGAGAAAAACTTGCCTCCTACAATGAGCAGTTCTTC.

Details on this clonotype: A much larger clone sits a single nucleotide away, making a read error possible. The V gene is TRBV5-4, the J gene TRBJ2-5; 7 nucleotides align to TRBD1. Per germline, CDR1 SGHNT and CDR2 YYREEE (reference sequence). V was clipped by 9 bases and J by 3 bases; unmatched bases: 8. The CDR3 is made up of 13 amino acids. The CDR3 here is CANRGQTEETQYF. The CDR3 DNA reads TGTGCCAACAGGGGACAGACGGAAGAGACCCAGTACTTC.